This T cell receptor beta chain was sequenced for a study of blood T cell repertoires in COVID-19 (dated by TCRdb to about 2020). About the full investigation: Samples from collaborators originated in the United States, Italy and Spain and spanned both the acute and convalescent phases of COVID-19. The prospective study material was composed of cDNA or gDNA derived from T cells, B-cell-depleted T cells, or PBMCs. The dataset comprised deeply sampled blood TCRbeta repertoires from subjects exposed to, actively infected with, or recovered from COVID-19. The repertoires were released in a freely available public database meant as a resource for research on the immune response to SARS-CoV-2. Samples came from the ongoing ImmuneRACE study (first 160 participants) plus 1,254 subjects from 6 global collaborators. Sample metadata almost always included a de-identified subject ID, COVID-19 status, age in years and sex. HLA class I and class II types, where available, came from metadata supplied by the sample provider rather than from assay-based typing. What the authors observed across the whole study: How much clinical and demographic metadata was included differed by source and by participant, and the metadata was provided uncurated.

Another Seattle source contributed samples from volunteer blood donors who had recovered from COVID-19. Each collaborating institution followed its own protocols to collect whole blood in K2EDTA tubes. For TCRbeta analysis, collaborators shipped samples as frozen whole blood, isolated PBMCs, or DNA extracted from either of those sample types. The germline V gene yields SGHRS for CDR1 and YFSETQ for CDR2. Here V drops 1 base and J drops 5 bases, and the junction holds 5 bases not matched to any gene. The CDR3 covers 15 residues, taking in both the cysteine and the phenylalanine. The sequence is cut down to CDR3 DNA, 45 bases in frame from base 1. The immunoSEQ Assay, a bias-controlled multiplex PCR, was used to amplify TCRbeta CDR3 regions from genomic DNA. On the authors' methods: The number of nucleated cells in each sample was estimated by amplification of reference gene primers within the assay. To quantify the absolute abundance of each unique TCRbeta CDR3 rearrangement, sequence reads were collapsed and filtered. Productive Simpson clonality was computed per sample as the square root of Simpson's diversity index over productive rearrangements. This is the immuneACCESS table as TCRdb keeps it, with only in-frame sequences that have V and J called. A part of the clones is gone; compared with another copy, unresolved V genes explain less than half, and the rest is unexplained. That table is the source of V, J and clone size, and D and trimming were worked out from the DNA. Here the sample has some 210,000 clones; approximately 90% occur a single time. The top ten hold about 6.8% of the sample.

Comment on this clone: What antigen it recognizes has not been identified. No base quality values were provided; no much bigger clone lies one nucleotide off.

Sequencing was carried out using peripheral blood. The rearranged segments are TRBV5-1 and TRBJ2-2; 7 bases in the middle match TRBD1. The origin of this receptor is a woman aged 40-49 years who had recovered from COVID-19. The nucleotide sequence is TGCGCCAGCAGCTTGTTGCCAGGGGGAACCGGGGAGCTGTTTTTT. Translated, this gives CASSLLPGGTGELFF.